This T cell receptor (beta chain) was sequenced during a study of blood T cell repertoires in COVID-19. Study at large: Italy, Spain and the United States were the sources of the convalescent and acute COVID-19 samples. Nucleic acid was either cDNA or gDNA, and it came from T cells, B-cell-depleted T cells, or PBMCs.

As processed by the authors: Reference gene primer amplification gave estimated nucleated cell counts. Assay used: immunoSEQ multiplex PCR; TCRdb lists only in-frame clones, some missing. V and J calls and clone size are given by that table; D and trimming were obtained from the DNA. This sample has some 50,000 clones; around 87% occur once, and the top ten carry less than 20%. CDR1 SNHLY and CDR2 FYNNEI come from the germline V gene. The V gene lost 5 bases and the J gene lost 0 bases, with 7 bases spanning the gap. The length of the CDR3 is 13 residues. The sample comprised peripheral blood. The receptor was isolated from a human donor in a cohort sampled during active COVID-19. V usage is TRBV2 and J usage is TRBJ1-1, with D unresolved. The CDR3 region is CASSQEMNTEAFF. Here the CDR3 DNA reads TGTGCCAGCAGTCAGGAAATGAACACTGAAGCTTTCTTT.